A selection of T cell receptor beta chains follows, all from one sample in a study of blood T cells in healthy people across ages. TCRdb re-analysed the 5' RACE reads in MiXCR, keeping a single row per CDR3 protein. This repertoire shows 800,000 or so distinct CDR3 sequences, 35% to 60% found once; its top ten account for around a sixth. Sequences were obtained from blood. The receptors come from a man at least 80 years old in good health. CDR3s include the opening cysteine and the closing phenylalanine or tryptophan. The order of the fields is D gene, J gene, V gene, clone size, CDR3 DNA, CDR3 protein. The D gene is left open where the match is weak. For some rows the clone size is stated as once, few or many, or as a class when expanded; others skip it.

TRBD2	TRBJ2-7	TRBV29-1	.	TGCAGCGTTGAAGATCCCCGGGGAGGGCCCTACGAGCAGTACTTC	CSVEDPRGGPYEQYF
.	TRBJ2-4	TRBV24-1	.	TGTGCCACCAGTGATTCGCAGTTGACCAAAAACATTCAGTACTTC	CATSDSQLTKNIQYF
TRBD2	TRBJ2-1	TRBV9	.	TGTGCCAGCAGCGTAAGGTACGGGACTAGCGGGAGAAATGAGCAGTTCTTC	CASSVRYGTSGRNEQFF
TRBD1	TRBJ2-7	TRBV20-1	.	TGCAGTGCGCCCCGCCCACAGGGGGGCTCCTACGAGCAGTACTTC	CSAPRPQGGSYEQYF
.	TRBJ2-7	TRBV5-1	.	TGCGCCAGCAGCTCCAAGGACTCGTTCGGCGAGCAGTACTTC	CASSSKDSFGEQYF
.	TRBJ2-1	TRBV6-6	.	TGTGCCAGCATCTCCACGGGACTGGGGAACAATGAGCAGTTCTTC	CASISTGLGNNEQFF
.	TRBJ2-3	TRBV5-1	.	TGCGCCAGCAGCGCTAGCACGGGAGATACGCAGTATTTT	CASSASTGDTQYF
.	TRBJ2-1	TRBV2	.	TGTGCCAGCAGTGAAGTTAGTCTAGGCTCCTACAATGAGCAGTTCTTC	CASSEVSLGSYNEQFF
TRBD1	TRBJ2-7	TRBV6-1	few	TGTGCCAGCAGTGACTTTGGGACAGGCTTAATCGAGCAGTACTTC	CASSDFGTGLIEQYF
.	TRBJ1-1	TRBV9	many	TGTGCCAGCAGCGTAGTCGGCACTGAAGCTTTCTTT	CASSVVGTEAFF
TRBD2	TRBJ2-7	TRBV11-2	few	TGTGCCAGCAGCTTTGGGACTAGCGGGTACAGCTCCTACGAGCAGTACTTC	CASSFGTSGYSSYEQYF
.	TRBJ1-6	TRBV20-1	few	TGCAGTGCTGCAGATTTTCCCTCCTATAATTCACCCCTCCACTTT	CSAADFPSYNSPLHF
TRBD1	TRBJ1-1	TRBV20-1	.	TGCAGTGCCCTCGGGACAGGGGCCATTGAAGCTTTCTTT	CSALGTGAIEAFF
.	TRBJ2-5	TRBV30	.	TGTGCCTGGGGTGGAGCCCGCGGGGAGACCCAGTACTTC	CAWGGARGETQYF
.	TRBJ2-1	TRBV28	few	TGTGCCAGCAATGGACGGAGCTCCTACAATGAGCAGTTCTTC	CASNGRSSYNEQFF
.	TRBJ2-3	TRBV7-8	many	TGTGCCAGCAGCTATATGCTCGGGGCAGATACGCAGTATTTT	CASSYMLGADTQYF
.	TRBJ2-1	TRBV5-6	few	TGTGCCAGCAGCGTGCCGGTCCCCCGGGTTGAGCAGTTCTTC	CASSVPVPRVEQFF
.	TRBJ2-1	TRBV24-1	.	TGTGCCACCAGTGACGGCGGGTCCGGTGAGCAGTTCTTC	CATSDGGSGEQFF
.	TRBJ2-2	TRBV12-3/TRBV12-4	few	TGTGCCAGCAGTTTGAGTACCCCGAACACCGGGGAGCTGTTTTTT	CASSLSTPNTGELFF
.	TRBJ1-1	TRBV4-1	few	TGCGCCAGCAGCCTGACCCCATGGACTGAAGCTTTCTTT	CASSLTPWTEAFF